These 22 T cell receptor beta chains originate from one sample sequenced in a study of blood T cell repertoires in COVID-19. Generated by immunoSEQ multiplex PCR, the TCRdb table keeps only in-frame clones and is missing some. The sample holds tens of thousands of clones, about four fifths seen once. Sequenced material: peripheral blood. The receptors here all came from a man between 65 and 79 years old with acute or convalescent COVID-19.

The chain carries TRBV6-2 or TRBV6-3 and TRBJ1-1; possible D gene TRBD1, 5 bases. The germline gives CDR1 MNHEY, CDR2 SVGEGT. Trimming removed 4 bases at V and 3 bases at J, with 12 bases between. The CDR3 has 14 amino acids. CDR3 sequence: CASSSPTGDTEAFF. The DNA of the CDR3 is TGTGCCAGCAGTTCCCCTACAGGCGACACTGAAGCTTTCTTT.

The chain recombines TRBV30 with TRBJ2-7, with 8 bases matching TRBD1. With V trimmed by 4 bases and J by 0 bases, 5 bases remained unmatched. The CDR3 consists of 14 residues. Germline V gene data show CDR1 as GTSNPN and CDR2 as SVGIG (reference sequence). CDR3 protein: CAWIRQGNSYEQYF. As DNA, the CDR3 is TGTGCCTGGATACGACAGGGGAACTCCTACGAGCAGTACTTC.

The gene calls are TRBV5-4 and TRBJ2-7, with 8 bases that match TRBD2. The CDR3 length is 16 residues. Germline CDR1 reads SGHNT; CDR2 reads YYREEE (reference sequence). The ends lost 4 bases at V and 2 bases at J; junction bases unmatched: 11. CDR3 sequence (DNA): TGTGCCAGCAGCACACCCCTAGCGGGCATACCCTACGAGCAGTACTTC. It is translated as CASSTPLAGIPYEQYF.

The sample holds one count of this clone. CDR3 loop: CASSLTGSSSGNTIYF. For the CDR3, the DNA is TGTGCCAGCAGTTTAACAGGGTCTTCTTCTGGAAACACCATATATTTT. This chain uses TRBV28 with TRBJ1-3; a possible D gene is TRBD1 (6 bases). This CDR3 is built from 16 residues. Germline CDR1 is MDHEN and CDR2 is SYDVKM. Trimming removed 2 bases at V and 1 base at J, with 12 bases between.

The genes are TRBV28 and TRBJ1-1, with unresolved D. Germline-derived CDR1 and CDR2 are MDHEN and SYDVKM. Trimming removed 6 bases from V and 0 bases from J, with 14 bases in between. This CDR3 has 15 residues. The CDR3: CASSLHSLLNTEAFF. For the CDR3, the DNA is TGTGCCAGCAGCCTCCACAGTCTTTTGAACACTGAAGCTTTCTTT.

This clone appeared a few times. This chain connects TRBV9 to TRBJ1-4, with D possibly matching TRBD1 (5 bases). In germline, CDR1 is SGDLS, CDR2 YYNGEE. The CDR3 totals 15 residues. V shed 2 bases and J shed 5 bases, with 13 bases lying between them. This CDR3 reads CASSVGGGMNEKLFF. The CDR3 DNA is TGTGCCAGCAGCGTCGGGGGTGGGATGAATGAAAAACTGTTTTTT. Based on the CDR3 plus reference TRBV9 and TRBJ1-4, the full variable domain is DSGVTQTPKHLITATGQRVTLRCSPRSGDLSVYWYQQSLDQGLQFLIQYYNGEERAKGNILERFSAQQFPDLHSELNLSSLELGDSALYFCASSVGGGMNEKLFFGSGTQLSVL.

The J gene is TRBJ2-2, the V gene TRBV6-4; D perhaps matches TRBD2 (5 bases). V shed 5 bases and J shed 4 bases, with 17 bases lying between them. The length of the CDR3 is 16 residues. The V gene's germline CDR1 is MRHNA and CDR2 SNTAGT. The CDR3 DNA follows: TGTGCCAGCAGTCCCCGGCTCACGGCGGGCACCGGGGAGCTGTTTTTT. Its translation is CASSPRLTAGTGELFF.

V gene TRBV9 combines with J gene TRBJ2-1; TRBD2 might be the D (6 bases). Looked up from germline, CDR1 is SGDLS and CDR2 is YYNGEE. V was trimmed by 3 bases and J by 4 bases, leaving 17 bases between them. The CDR3 is 16 residues long. The CDR3, as DNA: TGTGCCAGCAGCGCGGGACTGGACCCGATATACAATGAGCAGTTCTTC. Protein product: CASSAGLDPIYNEQFF.

V and J are TRBV20-1 and TRBJ1-1; possible D gene TRBD1, 5 bases. The V end lost 3 bases, the J end lost 5 bases, and 7 bases lay between the germline ends. Per the germline V gene, CDR1 is DFQATT and CDR2 is SNEGSKA (reference sequence). The CDR3 covers 11 residues. The CDR3 loop reads CSASDSTEAFF. In nucleotides, the CDR3 is TGCAGTGCTAGCGACAGTACTGAAGCTTTCTTT.

The chain recombines TRBV5-4 with TRBJ2-7; TRBD2 might be the D (6 bases). The CDR3 covers 14 residues. The V end lost 2 bases, the J end lost 0 bases, and 9 bases lay between the germline ends. The germline V gene encodes CDR1 SGHNT and CDR2 YYREEE (reference sequence). CDR3 sequence (DNA): TGTGCCAGCAGCTTTCGGGGGAGCTCCTACGAGCAGTACTTC. Translated, it gives CASSFRGSSYEQYF.

The V and J genes are TRBV7-2 and TRBJ2-1, with a possible D match to TRBD1 (5 bases). The V gene's germline CDR1 is SGHTA and CDR2 FQGNSA. Trimming removed 10 bases from V and 7 bases from J, with 17 bases in between. The CDR3 length is 13 residues. This CDR3 is CATAPRRGNEQFF. DNA for the CDR3: TGTGCCACTGCACCAAGAAGGGGAAATGAGCAGTTCTTC.

The V call is TRBV11-2, the J call TRBJ1-3; D is unresolved. The CDR3 is made up of 12 amino acids. V was pared by 2 bases and J by 3 bases, with 2 bases between. Germline CDR1 SGHAT, CDR2 FQNNGV. CDR3 sequence reads: CASSLHGNTIYF. CDR3 DNA: TGTGCCAGCAGCTTACATGGAAACACCATATATTTT.

The count of this clone is one. The chain has TRBV12-3 or TRBV12-4 and TRBJ2-5; tentative D call: TRBD1 (5 bases). CDR3 length: 13 amino acids. V was pared by 1 base and J by 2 bases, with 5 bases between. The CDR3 nucleotides are TGTGCCAGCAGTTTAGAGGGGCAAGAGACCCAGTACTTC. Amino acid sequence: CASSLEGQETQYF.

Written as DNA, the CDR3 is TGTGCCAGTAGTCCGTCACTAGCGGAACCAAACAATGAGCAGTTCTTC. It yields the protein CASSPSLAEPNNEQFF. V is TRBV19 and J is TRBJ2-1; 8 nucleotides match TRBD2. CDR1 and CDR2 from the germline V gene are LNHDA and SQIVND (reference sequence). With V trimmed by 5 bases and J by 5 bases, 11 bases remained unmatched. The CDR3 runs 16 residues.

J is TRBJ2-3 and V is TRBV12-5, with a weak D call TRBD1 (5 bases). Germline CDR1 LGHNT, CDR2 FRNRAP. The V and J ends lost 0 bases and 3 bases respectively, with 19 bases between them. The CDR3 sequence is 18 residues long. The DNA for the CDR3 is TGTGCTAGTGGTTTGGTACATGGGCCAGGGCAATCGACAGATACGCAGTATTTT. Its translation: CASGLVHGPGQSTDTQYF.

This clone has just one count. The J gene is TRBJ2-3, the V gene TRBV12-5; D gene unclear. Germline lookup yields CDR1 LGHNT and CDR2 FRNRAP. This CDR3 comprises 13 residues. V lost 7 bases to trimming and J lost 6 bases, with 14 bases between them. The CDR3 nucleotides are TGTGCTAGTGCCAACGAAGTACGGGATACGCAGTATTTT. Translating it yields CASANEVRDTQYF.

The rearrangement links TRBV2 to TRBJ2-2; the D is unclear. The V gene's germline CDR1 is SNHLY and CDR2 FYNNEI. Between the trimmed V and J ends, which lost 6 bases and 7 bases, there was a span of 9 bases. This CDR3 has 12 residues. In DNA form, the CDR3 reads TGTGCCAGCAGCGTTTCAGGCGGGGAGCTGTTTTTT. This sequence encodes CASSVSGGELFF.

As concerns this clone: The junction does not match germline at one end; this may be a read error. Other nucleotide sequences in the sample specify the same CDR3. This sequence joins TRBV30 and TRBJ2-2, with 8 nucleotides matching TRBD2. CDR1 and CDR2 from the germline V gene are GTSNPN and SVGIG (reference sequence). The CDR3 loop spans 14 amino acids. CDR3 coding DNA: TGTGCTTGGAGGGGACTAGCGAACACCGGGGAGCTGTTTTTT. This sequence encodes CAWRGLANTGELFF.

The rearrangement uses TRBV6-2 or TRBV6-3 and TRBJ2-1; 7 bases map to TRBD1. Germline values: CDR1 MNHEY, CDR2 SVGEGT. The CDR3 extends over 14 amino acids. Trimming at V came to 2 bases and at J to 13 bases, leaving 11 bases not matched to a gene. The CDR3 nucleotides read TGTGCCAGCAGTTACGAGGACAGGCCGAAGGGTCAGTTCTTC. Protein sequence: CASSYEDRPKGQFF.

The chain links TRBV14 to TRBJ1-3, with D unclear. Germline CDR1 reads SGHDN; CDR2 reads FVKESK. Trimming cost V 4 bases and J 0 bases, with 10 bases left between them. The CDR3 contains 15 residues. The CDR3, as DNA: TGTGCCAGCAGCCCCCCAAGACTCTCTGGAAACACCATATATTTT. As protein: CASSPPRLSGNTIYF.

The rearrangement links TRBV19 to TRBJ2-7, with a weak D call TRBD1 (6 bases). V gave up 0 bases and J gave up 0 bases, with 15 bases separating them. The CDR3 has 17 amino acids. The germline V gene has CDR1 LNHDA and CDR2 SQIVND (reference sequence). The CDR3, as DNA: TGTGCCAGTAGTATAGATCCCAGGGGTCTATTCTCCTACGAGCAGTACTTC. It specifies CASSIDPRGLFSYEQYF.

The chain couples TRBV5-1 to TRBJ2-3, with 10 nucleotides matching TRBD1. Trimming cost V 2 bases and J 12 bases; bases outside gene matches: 6. Germline CDR1 reads SGHRS; CDR2 reads YFSETQ. The CDR3 runs to 13 residues. CDR3: CASSFGTGELQYF. The CDR3 DNA reads TGCGCCAGCAGCTTCGGGACAGGGGAGCTTCAGTATTTT.